The clone carrying this TCR beta chain came up a few times. Its specificity is unknown. The junction and the germline gene differ at one end; a read error may be behind it. The sample is drawn from a study of metastatic and nonmetastatic thyroid tumors. Study overall: Repertoires were compared across blood and tumor or nodule tissue from malignant and benign thyroid patients. Study findings and constraints: Patients with malignant thyroid tumors reportedly had significantly higher TCR beta diversity than those with benign nodules, in blood and tumor.

There were no patients who had received any treatment before thyroid surgery. MiXCR re-clonotyped the PCR reads for TCRdb. The data hold tens of thousands of clones, with 20% to 25% observed a single time. CDR1 is MNHEY, CDR2 SVGEGT, per germline. The CDR3 totals 14 residues. The sequence was obtained from a female donor with papillary thyroid cancer or a benign thyroid nodule (not recorded which). Some clones in this sample may be carry-over from other donors' samples. This rearrangement joins TRBV6-2 or TRBV6-3 to TRBJ2-7; 7 positions match TRBD1. The sequencing sample was made of blood. The CDR3 region is CASRQTGSLYEQYF. The CDR3 nucleotides are TGTGCTAGCAGACAGACAGGGTCCCTCTACGAGCAGTACTTC.